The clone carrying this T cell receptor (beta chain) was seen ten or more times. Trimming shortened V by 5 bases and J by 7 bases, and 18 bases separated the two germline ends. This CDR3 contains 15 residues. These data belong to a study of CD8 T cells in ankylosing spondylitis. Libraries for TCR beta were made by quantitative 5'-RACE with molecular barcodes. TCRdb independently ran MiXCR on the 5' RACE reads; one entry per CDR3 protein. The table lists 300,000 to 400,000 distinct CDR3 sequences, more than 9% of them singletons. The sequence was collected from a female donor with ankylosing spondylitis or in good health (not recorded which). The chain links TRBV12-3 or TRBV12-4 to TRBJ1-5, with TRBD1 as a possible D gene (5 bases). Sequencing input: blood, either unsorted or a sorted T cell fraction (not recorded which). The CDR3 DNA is TGTGCCAGCAGTGTACGGGGGGGTGGGCGGCAGCCCCAGCATTTT. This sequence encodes CASSVRGGGRQPQHF.